The 17 T cell receptor beta chains given below trace back to one sample, sequenced in a study of T cells in localized non-small cell lung cancer. The data were produced by immunoSEQ multiplex PCR, yet TCRdb's version contains in-frame clones alone and is incomplete. The data show 3,000 or so clones, with 20% to 25% seen just once and 16% held by the top ten. The sample was lung tumor tissue, taken before any cancer treatment. The receptors derive from a male donor at least 60 years old with stage I lung adenocarcinoma.

This clone was counted between two and nine times. The V gene is TRBV30, the J gene TRBJ1-5, with D unclear. Germline V CDR1 and CDR2: GTSNPN, SVGIG (reference sequence). V lost 1 base to trimming and J lost 6 bases, with 10 bases between them. CDR3 length: 13 residues. As DNA, the CDR3 is TGTGCCTGGAGTGCAGGCCCGGCTCAGCCCCAGCATTTT. It encodes CAWSAGPAQPQHF.

This clone was detected a few times. V and J are TRBV6-8 and TRBJ2-1; D is possibly TRBD2 (6 bases). Trimming cost V 5 bases and J 8 bases, with 22 bases left between them. The CDR3 loop spans 16 amino acids. The germline CDR1 and CDR2 sequences are MNHGY and SAAAGT. In DNA form, the CDR3 reads TGTGCCAGCAGTGACCCAGGGAGGAGGTCAGGCGATGAGCAGTTCTTC. This sequence encodes CASSDPGRRSGDEQFF.

In its sample, this clone was seen a few times. This chain joins TRBV7-4 and TRBJ1-5; D is uncertain. The CDR3 contains 13 residues. V was cut by 5 bases and J by 0 bases, with 5 bases left in between. The germline V gene encodes CDR1 SGHVT and CDR2 SQSDAQ. DNA of the CDR3: TGTGCCAGCAGCACCAATAGCAATCAGCCCCAGCATTTT. Its protein product is CASSTNSNQPQHF.

This clone was counted only a few times. This rearrangement joins TRBV11-3 to TRBJ2-1; D might be TRBD1 (5 bases). Germline V gene lookup returns CDR1 SGHNT and CDR2 YENEEA. The CDR3 sequence is 15 residues long. The V end lost 6 bases, the J end lost 3 bases, and 15 bases lay between the germline ends. The CDR3 protein is CASSQTPDSYNEQFF. The CDR3 region has the DNA TGTGCCAGCAGTCAAACGCCCGACAGCTACAATGAGCAGTTCTTC.

Only a few counts were recorded for this clone. The chain links TRBV6-8 to TRBJ2-7; 9 bases agree with TRBD1. The CDR3 spans 15 residues. The V gene end was trimmed by 4 bases and the J gene end by 5 bases; junction bases not matched to a gene: 9. Per germline, CDR1 MNHGY and CDR2 SAAAGT. CDR3 coding DNA: TGTGCCAGCAGTTGGACCGGGACAGGGCAAAACGAGCAGTACTTC. Its protein is CASSWTGTGQNEQYF.

J is TRBJ1-1 and V is TRBV5-1; the D gene is possibly TRBD1 (6 bases). CDR3 length: 15 residues. Germline-derived CDR1 and CDR2 are SGHRS and YFSETQ. V lost 4 bases and J 5 bases, leaving 18 bases between the germline ends. The CDR3 here is CASSQDTGRGTEAFF. CDR3 nucleotides: TGCGCCAGCAGCCAAGACACAGGGCGGGGGACTGAAGCTTTCTTT.

This clone has just a few counts. The chain carries TRBV6-8 and TRBJ1-5, with 8 bases fitting TRBD1. Losses at the gene ends were 4 bases for V and 5 bases for J; bases not matched to a gene: 4. This CDR3 is built from 14 residues. CDR1 is MNHGY and CDR2 is SAAAGT in the germline V gene. The CDR3 spells CASSSDRGHQPQHF. CDR3 DNA: TGTGCCAGCAGTTCCGACAGGGGTCATCAGCCCCAGCATTTT.

This clone was seen a few times. The chain has TRBV4-1 and TRBJ1-1; D perhaps matches TRBD1 (5 bases). Germline CDR1 is MGHRA and CDR2 is YSYEKL. V lost 0 bases to trimming and J lost 0 bases, with 11 bases between them. CDR3 size: 16 residues. CDR3 DNA sequence: TGCGCCAGCAGCCAAGATCAGGGTATCATGAACACTGAAGCTTTCTTT. Amino acid sequence: CASSQDQGIMNTEAFF.

The chain uses TRBV7-2 and TRBJ1-1; D is uncertain. The V and J ends lost 7 bases and 1 base respectively, with 10 bases between them. The CDR3 covers 13 residues. Germline CDR1 and CDR2: SGHTA and FQGNSA. The DNA of the CDR3 is TGTGCCAGCACAATTTCGACGAACACTGAAGCTTTCTTT. Protein product: CASTISTNTEAFF.

This clone was seen only a few times. V is TRBV6-8 and J is TRBJ1-5; possibly TRBD1 for D (6 bases). V was clipped by 5 bases and J by 6 bases, with 11 bases between them. The germline V gene has CDR1 MNHGY and CDR2 SAAAGT. This CDR3 spans 13 amino acids. As DNA, the CDR3 is TGTGCCAGCAGTCAAACAGGGTTTCAGCCCCAGCATTTT. This codes for CASSQTGFQPQHF.

This rearrangement joins TRBV18 to TRBJ1-5; D uncertain. V lost 5 bases and J lost 4, with 12 bases in between. This CDR3 contains 14 residues. Germline assignment: CDR1 KGHSH and CDR2 LQKENI. CDR3 sequence reads: CASSSTEGNQPQHF. CDR3 coding DNA: TGTGCCAGCTCATCAACCGAGGGAAATCAGCCCCAGCATTTT.

This clone is medium-sized. The chain couples TRBV6-8 to TRBJ1-4; 10 bases match TRBD1. Germline V lookup: CDR1 MNHGY, CDR2 SAAAGT. The CDR3 has 15 amino acids. J lost 9 bases, V lost 7 bases, and 11 bases had no gene match. The CDR3: CASTETTGQGKKLFF. The CDR3 DNA sequence: TGTGCCAGCACTGAAACTACGGGACAGGGGAAAAAACTGTTTTTT.

The V call is TRBV5-1, the J call TRBJ2-2; 7 nucleotides line up with TRBD1. V was pared by 1 base and J by 6 bases, with 9 bases of the junction left unmatched. Germline V gene sequence: CDR1 SGHRS, CDR2 YFSETQ. The CDR3 runs to 16 residues. This CDR3 is CASSLSGGYEPGELFF. DNA for the CDR3: TGCGCCAGCAGCTTGTCAGGGGGTTACGAACCCGGGGAGCTGTTTTTT.

This clone was counted a few times. V is TRBV28 and J is TRBJ2-5, with a tentative D call TRBD1 (6 bases). Germline V gene data show CDR1 as MDHEN and CDR2 as SYDVKM. This CDR3 region has 15 residues. The germline V and J ends were trimmed by 7 bases and 5 bases, with 20 bases remaining between them. This CDR3 reads CASNQDSGGSETQYF. DNA of the CDR3: TGTGCCAGCAACCAGGACAGCGGAGGTTCGGAGACCCAGTACTTC.

Only a few counts were recorded for this clone. The gene calls are TRBV11-3 and TRBJ2-5, with 12 bases that match TRBD2. Germline loops: CDR1 SGHNT, CDR2 YENEEA. The CDR3 length is 15 residues. With V trimmed by 5 bases and J by 4 bases, 5 bases remained unmatched. In DNA, the CDR3 is TGTGCCAGCAGCCTGATACTAGCGGGGGGAGAGACCCAGTACTTC. Translated: CASSLILAGGETQYF.

The rearrangement joins TRBV11-3 to TRBJ1-1; 8 bases match TRBD1. The CDR3 contains 14 residues. Germline V gene sequence: CDR1 SGHNT, CDR2 YENEEA. After removal of 2 bases from V and 3 bases from J, the junction contained 2 bases not matched to a gene. CDR3 coding DNA: TGTGCCAGCAGCTTAACAGGGGGAGACACTGAAGCTTTCTTT. This codes for CASSLTGGDTEAFF.

This clone is labeled medium-sized. The V call is TRBV11-3, the J call TRBJ1-6; 10 bases map to TRBD1. Unmatched junction bases numbered 3, after V lost 3 bases and J lost 10 bases. CDR1 and CDR2 from the germline V gene are SGHNT and YENEEA. The CDR3 runs to 14 residues. Here the CDR3 reads CASSLRQGASPLHF. DNA of the CDR3: TGTGCCAGCAGCTTGAGACAGGGGGCATCACCCCTCCACTTT.